The clone carrying this TCR beta chain was counted a few times. The antigen is not known. The sample originates from a study of blood T cells in healthy people across ages. For the second PCR, which ran for roughly 6 to 11 cycles, a sample-barcoded 5' primer and a J-beta primer mix were used. One entry per CDR3 protein, called by TCRdb with MiXCR from the 5' RACE reads. This sample yields a few hundred thousand distinct CDR3 sequences, of which approximately 51% are seen a single time; roughly 51% belongs to the top ten. Findings and caveats of the study: One million T cells yielded diversity estimates that were considered underestimates.

CDR3 length: 16 residues. The chain combines TRBV21-1 with TRBJ2-7; no check of the table's D call, TRBD1, against the DNA was made. TRBV21-1 is assigned pseudogene status. The receptor was derived from a man between 60 and 75 years old in good health. Sequenced material: blood. CDR3 nucleotides: TGTGCCAGCAGCAAAGTTTCTAAGGACAGGGACGACGAGCAGTACTTC. This gives the protein CASSKVSKDRDDEQYF.